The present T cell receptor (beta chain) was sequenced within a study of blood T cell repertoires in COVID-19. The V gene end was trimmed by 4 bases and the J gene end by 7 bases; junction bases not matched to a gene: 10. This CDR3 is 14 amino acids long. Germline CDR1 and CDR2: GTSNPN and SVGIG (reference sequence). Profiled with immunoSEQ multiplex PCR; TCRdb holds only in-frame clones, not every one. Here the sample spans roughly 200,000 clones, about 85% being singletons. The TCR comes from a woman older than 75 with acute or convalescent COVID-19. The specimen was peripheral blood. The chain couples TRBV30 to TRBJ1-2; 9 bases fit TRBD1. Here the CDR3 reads CAWTRDRVSGGYTF. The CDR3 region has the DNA TGTGCCTGGACCCGGGACAGGGTCTCTGGTGGCTACACCTTC.